This TCR beta chain was identified in a study of blood T cell repertoires in COVID-19. On the study more broadly: Material from acute and convalescent COVID-19 was sourced from the United States, Italy and Spain. Nucleic acid was either cDNA or gDNA, and it came from T cells, B-cell-depleted T cells, or PBMCs.

The V gene lost 2 bases and the J gene lost 8 bases, with 13 bases spanning the gap. Germline CDR1 and CDR2: MDHEN and SYDVKM. This CDR3 is built from 14 residues. In the study's own analysis: How many nucleated cells were present was estimated from reference gene primer amplification. Sequencing was performed with immunoSEQ multiplex PCR; in TCRdb, only in-frame clones are kept and a portion is missing. V, J and clone size derive from that table, while D and trimming were established from the DNA sequence. The profile covers 140,000 to 150,000 clones, with roughly 89% appearing a single time and roughly 2.9% taken by the ten largest.

The source of this sequence is a man in his 60s with active or convalescent COVID-19. Sequencing was done on a sample of peripheral blood. The chain couples TRBV28 to TRBJ1-3, with a tentative D call TRBD1 (6 bases). The CDR3 spells CASSLKTGRDTIYF. CDR3 bases: TGTGCCAGCAGTTTAAAAACAGGGAGGGACACCATATATTTT.